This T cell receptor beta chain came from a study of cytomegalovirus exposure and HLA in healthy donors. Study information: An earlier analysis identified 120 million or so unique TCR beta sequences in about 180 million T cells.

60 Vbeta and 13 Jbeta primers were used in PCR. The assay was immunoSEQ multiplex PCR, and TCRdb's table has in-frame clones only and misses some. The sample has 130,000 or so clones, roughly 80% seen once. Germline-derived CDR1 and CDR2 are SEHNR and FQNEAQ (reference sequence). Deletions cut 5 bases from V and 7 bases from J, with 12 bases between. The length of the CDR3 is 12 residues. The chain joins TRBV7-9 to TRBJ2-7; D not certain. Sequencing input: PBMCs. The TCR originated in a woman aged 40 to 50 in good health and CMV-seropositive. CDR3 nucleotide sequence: TGTGCCAGCAGCCGCGATGTGAGGGAGCAGTACTTC. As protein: CASSRDVREQYF.